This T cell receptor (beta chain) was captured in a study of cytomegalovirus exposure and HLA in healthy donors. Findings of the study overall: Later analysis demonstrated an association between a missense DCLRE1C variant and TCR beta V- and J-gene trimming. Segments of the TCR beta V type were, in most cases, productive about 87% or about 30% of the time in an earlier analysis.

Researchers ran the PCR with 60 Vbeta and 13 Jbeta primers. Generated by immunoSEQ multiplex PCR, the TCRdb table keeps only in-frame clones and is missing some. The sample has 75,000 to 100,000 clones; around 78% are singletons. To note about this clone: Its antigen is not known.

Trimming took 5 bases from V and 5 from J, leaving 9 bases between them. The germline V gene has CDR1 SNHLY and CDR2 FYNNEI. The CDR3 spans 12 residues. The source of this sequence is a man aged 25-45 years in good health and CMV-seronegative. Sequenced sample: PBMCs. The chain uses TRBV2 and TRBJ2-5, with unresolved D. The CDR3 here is CASSKRRETQYF. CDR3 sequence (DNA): TGTGCCAGCAGTAAGCGAAGGGAGACCCAGTACTTC.